The 25 T cell receptor beta chains below were found in one sample sequenced in a study of T-cell reconstitution after alpha-beta-depleted transplantation in children. Construction of the TCRbeta library involved unique molecular identifiers. From the PCR reads, TCRdb called clonotypes with MiXCR, one entry per CDR3 protein. The repertoire holds 150,000 to 200,000 distinct CDR3 sequences, with approximately 6.6% as singletons. Source: PBMCs from the stem cell graft donor, taken from the stem cell graft. Receptor source: a human donor who donated a stem cell graft to a child with Wiskott-Aldrich syndrome.

This clonotype was observed a handful of times. The rearrangement links TRBV18 to TRBJ2-7, with 10 nucleotides matching TRBD1. Losses at the gene ends were 3 bases for V and 4 bases for J; bases not matched to a gene: 12. Germline CDR1 is KGHSH and CDR2 is LQKENI. CDR3 size: 17 residues. CDR3 in amino acids: CASSPRGDRGLPYEQYF. The CDR3 nucleotides are TGTGCCAGCTCACCTCGAGGTGACAGGGGGCTTCCGTACGAGCAGTACTTC.

This clonotype appeared a few times. The chain combines TRBV4-3 with TRBJ2-7; no clear D. The CDR3 covers 15 residues. V was clipped by 2 bases and J by 3 bases, with 14 bases between them. CDR1 LGHNA and CDR2 YSLEER come from the germline V gene. The CDR3 coding sequence is TGCGCCAGCAGCCAACAAAAGTCAGGATACTACGAGCAGTACTTC. This sequence encodes CASSQQKSGYYEQYF.

Ten or more counts support this clonotype. The chain combines TRBV18 with TRBJ1-5, with D possibly being TRBD1 (5 bases). The CDR3 is made up of 14 amino acids. Trimming pared 6 bases from V and 1 base from J, leaving 10 bases between. Germline V gene sequence: CDR1 KGHSH, CDR2 LQKENI. The DNA of the CDR3 is TGTGCCAGCTCCCCGGGGGGGAGCAATCAGCCCCAGCATTTT. It specifies CASSPGGSNQPQHF.

This clonotype was seen at least ten times. The chain employs TRBV5-1 and TRBJ2-3; D unresolved. Trimming cost V 6 bases and J 3 bases, with 11 bases left between them. The CDR3 extends over 13 amino acids. CDR1 is SGHRS and CDR2 is YFSETQ in the germline V gene. CDR3 residues: CASTEILTDTQYF. Here the CDR3 DNA reads TGCGCCAGCACGGAGATTTTGACAGATACGCAGTATTTT. The complete variable domain, with remaining parts taken from reference TRBV5-1 and TRBJ2-3, reads KAGVTQTPRYLIKTRGQQVTLSCSPISGHRSVSWYQQTPGQGLQFLFEYFSETQRNKGNFPGRFSGRQFSNSRSEMNVSTLELGDSALYLCASTEILTDTQYFGPGTRLTVL.

This clonotype has just a few counts. The chain links TRBV12-3 or TRBV12-4 to TRBJ1-1; TRBD1 aligns across 7 bases. The CDR3 runs to 16 residues. Germline trimming cut 5 bases from V and 5 bases from J; bases unmatched to any gene: 14. In nucleotides, the CDR3 is TGTGCCAGCAGTGCTCACAGGGGCTCCGGGGGGACTGAAGCTTTCTTT. This translates into CASSAHRGSGGTEAFF.

This clonotype was detected many times. V gene TRBV3-1 combines with J gene TRBJ2-1; D is possibly TRBD1 or TRBD2 (6 bases each). CDR1 is LGHDT and CDR2 is YNNKEL in the germline V gene (reference sequence). V shed 2 bases and J shed 8 bases, with 13 bases lying between them. The CDR3 extends over 14 amino acids. CDR3 coding DNA: TGTGCCAGCAGCCAAAACTTGGGGGGCGATGAGCAGTTCTTC. Translated: CASSQNLGGDEQFF.

This clonotype turned up a few times. The CDR3 region has the DNA TGTGCCAGCAGTGATCGACCCGTTGGAAACAATCAGCCCCAGCATTTT. It codes for CASSDRPVGNNQPQHF. This chain joins TRBV6-1 and TRBJ1-5; D remains ambiguous. The CDR3 contains 16 residues. V lost 3 bases and J lost 3, with 15 bases in between. Germline CDR1 is MNHNS and CDR2 is SASEGT.

The chain employs TRBV5-1 and TRBJ2-1; no clear D gene. The CDR3 loop spans 13 amino acids. V was cut by 6 bases and J by 0 bases, with 7 bases left in between. Germline V gives CDR1 SGHRS, CDR2 YFSETQ. CDR3 loop: CASTGSSYNEQFF. In DNA form, the CDR3 reads TGCGCCAGCACAGGAAGCTCCTACAATGAGCAGTTCTTC. The variable domain in full, completed from reference TRBV5-1 and TRBJ2-1, reads KAGVTQTPRYLIKTRGQQVTLSCSPISGHRSVSWYQQTPGQGLQFLFEYFSETQRNKGNFPGRFSGRQFSNSRSEMNVSTLELGDSALYLCASTGSSYNEQFFGPGTRLTVL.

Many counts were recorded for this clonotype. The chain has TRBV9 and TRBJ2-3; TRBD1 is a possible D gene (5 bases). This CDR3 region has 16 residues. Trimming removed 1 base from V and 6 bases from J, with 18 bases in between. The germline CDR1 and CDR2 sequences are SGDLS and YYNGEE. The CDR3: CASSVTMGRLEDTQYF. The CDR3 DNA reads TGTGCCAGCAGCGTAACTATGGGGCGATTGGAGGATACGCAGTATTTT.

This clonotype showed up many times. The chain uses TRBV12-3 or TRBV12-4 and TRBJ1-2, with D possibly being TRBD1 (6 bases). The CDR3 contains 13 residues. Trimming removed 6 bases from V and 4 bases from J, with 12 bases in between. CDR3 loop: CASSKQGRYGYTF. The CDR3 DNA reads TGTGCCAGCAGCAAACAGGGCCGCTATGGCTACACCTTC.

In this sample, this clonotype turned up many times. V is TRBV5-6 and J is TRBJ2-1, with D unresolved. Looked up from germline, CDR1 is SGHDT and CDR2 is YYEEEE. V lost 4 bases to trimming and J lost 7 bases, with 15 bases between them. The CDR3 has 14 amino acids. CDR3 bases: TGTGCCAGCAGCGCTTCACCACAGTCTAATGAGCAGTTCTTC. Translating gives CASSASPQSNEQFF.

This clonotype was found many times. The chain joins TRBV12-3 or TRBV12-4 to TRBJ2-4; possibly TRBD1 or TRBD2 for D (5 bases each). With 8 bases removed from V and 8 bases from J, the gap between germline ends came to 16 bases. This CDR3 spans 13 amino acids. The CDR3 loop reads CASATDPEDIQYF. CDR3 bases: TGTGCCAGCGCGACAGACCCGGAGGACATTCAGTACTTC.

The rearrangement joins TRBV12-3 or TRBV12-4 to TRBJ2-3; perhaps TRBD2 as D (6 bases). The length of the CDR3 is 13 residues. Trimming pared 7 bases from V and 5 bases from J, leaving 13 bases between. In DNA, the CDR3 is TGTGCCAGCATCCCCTCGGAGGGAGATACGCAGTATTTT. Translation gives CASIPSEGDTQYF.

This clonotype was picked up a small number of times. The V gene is TRBV12-3 or TRBV12-4, the J gene TRBJ2-3, with TRBD2 matching 9 bases. This CDR3 has 16 residues. With V trimmed by 1 base and J by 8 bases, 10 bases remained unmatched. This chain's CDR3 is CASSLGGLADPATQYF. The CDR3 nucleotides read TGTGCCAGCAGTTTAGGGGGACTAGCTGACCCCGCTACGCAGTATTTT.

The rearrangement uses TRBV6-1 and TRBJ2-3, with 11 nucleotides matching TRBD2. With 6 bases clipped from V and 5 bases from J, the junction kept 10 bases outside the gene matches. This CDR3 contains 16 residues. CDR1 and CDR2 from the germline V gene are MNHNS and SASEGT. CDR3 nucleotides: TGTGCCAGCAGCGACGGGACTAGCGGCGGGAGAGATACGCAGTATTTT. Amino acids: CASSDGTSGGRDTQYF.

This clonotype was detected ten times or more. The V call is TRBV29-1, the J call TRBJ2-2; the match to TRBD1 covers 9 bases. CDR1 is SQVTM and CDR2 is ANQGSEA in the germline V gene. The CDR3 contains 16 residues. Germline trimming cut 3 bases from V and 6 bases from J; bases unmatched to any gene: 11. CDR3 loop: CSVDGVGQGPSGELFF. For the CDR3, the DNA is TGCAGCGTTGACGGTGTGGGACAGGGTCCGTCCGGGGAGCTGTTTTTT.

This clonotype appeared a few times. The chain links TRBV11-2 to TRBJ2-5, with 16 positions matching TRBD2. This CDR3 is 18 amino acids long. V lost 1 base, J lost 4 bases, and 6 bases stayed unmatched. The germline V gene has CDR1 SGHAT and CDR2 FQNNGV. The CDR3 here is CASSLGRGLAGGGETQYF. The CDR3 region has the DNA TGTGCCAGCAGCTTAGGTCGGGGACTAGCGGGGGGGGGAGAGACCCAGTACTTC.

In regard to this clonotype: Just one base apart from a much larger clone, this may be a read error. The rearrangement uses TRBV29-1 and TRBJ2-7; D unresolved. Germline V CDR1 and CDR2: SQVTM, ANQGSEA. Trimming shortened V by 2 bases and J by 1 base, and 12 bases separated the two germline ends. The CDR3 contains 14 residues. The CDR3 sequence: CSVETATQSYEQYF. As DNA, the CDR3 is TGCAGCGTTGAAACGGCGACACAGTCCTACGAGCAGTACTTC.

The chain is built from TRBV18 and TRBJ2-3; a weak D match, TRBD1 (5 bases). V was shortened by 2 bases and J by 8 bases, with 14 bases between the two germline ends. The CDR3 covers 14 residues. Germline values: CDR1 KGHSH, CDR2 LQKENI. CDR3 sequence reads: CASSPWGTAGTQYF. Here the CDR3 DNA reads TGTGCCAGCTCACCATGGGGCACGGCCGGTACGCAGTATTTT.

The V call is TRBV10-2, the J call TRBJ1-6; D is undetermined. This CDR3 comprises 13 residues. The V gene's germline CDR1 is WSHSY and CDR2 SAAADI. V was clipped by 5 bases and J by 5 bases, with 7 bases between them. CDR3 DNA: TGCGCCAGCAGTCCCCTTGATAATTCACCCCTCCACTTT. Its translation: CASSPLDNSPLHF.

This clonotype was seen at least ten times. The rearrangement uses TRBV3-1 and TRBJ2-7; the D is unclear. Germline CDR1 and CDR2: LGHDT and YNNKEL (reference sequence). The CDR3 sequence is 13 residues long. With 3 bases removed from V and 2 bases from J, the gap between germline ends came to 8 bases. CDR3: CASSHLDPYEQYF. In DNA, the CDR3 is TGTGCCAGCAGCCATTTGGACCCCTACGAGCAGTACTTC.

This clonotype has ten or more counts. V is TRBV2 and J is TRBJ2-7; TRBD1 agrees at 8 bases. V dropped 7 bases and J dropped 2; count of bases not matched to a gene: 10. The CDR3 loop spans 15 amino acids. Germline V gene sequence: CDR1 SNHLY, CDR2 FYNNEI. The CDR3: CASKEGTGLTYEQYF. CDR3 DNA: TGTGCCAGCAAGGAAGGGACAGGTCTTACCTACGAGCAGTACTTC.

The sample holds many counts of this clonotype. This sequence joins TRBV10-3 and TRBJ2-7; a weak D match, TRBD2 (5 bases). V was cut by 5 bases and J by 3 bases, with 17 bases left in between. The germline gives CDR1 ENHRY, CDR2 SYGVKD. CDR3 length: 15 residues. The CDR3 nucleotides are TGTGCCATCAGTAAACCTAGAGGCGAGGGCTACGAGCAGTACTTC. Translated, it gives CAISKPRGEGYEQYF.

The table lists this clonotype with a few counts. The chain uses TRBV7-2 and TRBJ2-5; D is perhaps TRBD1 or TRBD2 (5 bases each). The CDR3 runs 14 residues. Germline CDR1 and CDR2: SGHTA and FQGNSA. The germline V and J ends were trimmed by 5 bases and 4 bases, with 14 bases remaining between them. CDR3 nucleotide sequence: TGTGCCAGCAGCCTAACGACGGGGCCAGAGACCCAGTACTTC. Translating it yields CASSLTTGPETQYF.

This clonotype came up a few times. The chain joins TRBV24-1 to TRBJ2-2, with TRBD1 matching over 11 bases. CDR1 and CDR2 from the germline V gene are KGHDR and SFDVKD. V gave up 4 bases and J gave up 6 bases; unmatched junction bases: 6. This CDR3 is built from 16 residues. The CDR3 loop reads CATSDPGQGAAGELFF. In DNA form, the CDR3 reads TGTGCCACCAGTGACCCCGGACAGGGGGCGGCCGGGGAGCTGTTTTTT.